A selection of T cell receptor beta chains follows, all from one sample in a study of cytomegalovirus exposure and HLA in healthy donors. Repertoires were generated with immunoSEQ multiplex PCR, while TCRdb's copy carries only in-frame clones and drops some. The sample records 150,000 to 200,000 clones, roughly three quarters being singletons. The sequencing sample was made of PBMCs. The receptors shown here come from a woman aged 40 to 55 in good health and CMV-seropositive. Each CDR3 is given without its conserved first and last residue. Fields, in order: V gene, D gene, CDR3 protein. A D gene is named only where the DNA matches it firmly.

>TRBV15|TRBD2
ATSISGPWDEQF
>TRBV15|.
ATGVGLIYEQY
>TRBV4-2|.
ASSPRTDNTTNTGELF
>TRBV18|TRBD1
ASSPEVGTAQGTQH
>TRBV9|.
ASSPEGRSNSPLH
>TRBV19|.
ASSMGGASTDTQY
>TRBV6-5|.
ASAKTGYEQY
>TRBV9|TRBD1
ASSVGQGSPLH
>TRBV7-2|.
ASSPRDGWGGVYGYT
>TRBV30|.
AWNRGNTIY
>TRBV4-2|.
ASSQVGPQPQH
>TRBV6-4|.
ARANRVGSYNSPLH
>TRBV5-8|.
ASSPMGLDSRRSSYEQY
>TRBV27|.
ASSPLTGSYNSPLH